Each of the 25 T cell receptor beta chains below was sequenced from the same sample in a study of blood T cells in healthy people across ages. PCR was performed a second time for roughly 7 to 12 cycles using a sample-barcoded 5' primer and a J-beta primer mix. A single record per CDR3 protein comes from TCRdb applying MiXCR to the 5' RACE reads. The sample contains about 1.7 million distinct CDR3 sequences, roughly 27% of which appear only once. Sequencing was carried out using blood. The receptor source for this set is a woman aged 25 to 39 in good health.

This clonotype was detected ten times or more. One end of the junction does not line up with germline, which may come from a read error. The chain has TRBV18 and TRBJ2-5; D is perhaps TRBD1 (6 bases). From germline, CDR1 is KGHSH and CDR2 LQKENI. The CDR3 totals 12 residues. CDR3 protein: CASSGQQETQYF. CDR3 DNA sequence: TGCGCCAGCAGTGGACAGCAAGAGACCCAGTACTTC. Full variable domain (missing parts from reference TRBV18 and TRBJ2-5): NAGVMQNPRHLVRRRGQEARLRCSPMKGHSHVYWYRQLPEEGLKFMVYLQKENIIDESGMPKERFSAEFPKEGPSILRIQQVVRGDSAAYFCASSGQQETQYFGPGTRLLVL.

This clonotype was seen a few times. The chain carries TRBV25-1 and TRBJ1-2, with D hard to call. CDR3 length: 14 amino acids. Germline V gives CDR1 MGHDK, CDR2 SYGVNS. V was pared by 2 bases and J by 4 bases, with 11 bases between. DNA for the CDR3: TGTGCCAGCAGTGAACCTGAGAGGTTCTATGGCTACACCTTC. Its protein is CASSEPERFYGYTF.

This chain links TRBV6-5 with TRBJ2-3, with 11 bases that match TRBD1. Germline-derived CDR1 and CDR2 are MNHEY and SVGAGI. The CDR3 is 15 residues long. Trimming at V came to 5 bases and at J to 8 bases, leaving 9 bases not matched to a gene. Here the CDR3 reads CASSRPRTGGFTQYF. The CDR3 DNA reads as TGTGCCAGCAGTCGCCCACGGACAGGGGGCTTTACGCAGTATTTT.

In its sample, this clonotype was seen many times. The chain is built from TRBV5-1 and TRBJ2-5; D remains ambiguous. The CDR3 extends over 14 amino acids. The V gene's germline CDR1 is SGHRS and CDR2 YFSETQ. V was trimmed by 0 bases and J by 4 bases, leaving 10 bases between them. The CDR3 loop reads CASSLDQVLETQYF. CDR3 DNA: TGCGCCAGCAGCTTGGACCAGGTACTAGAGACCCAGTACTTC.

The sample holds a few counts of this clonotype. The chain recombines TRBV7-9 with TRBJ2-3; 9 nucleotides line up with TRBD2. CDR1 SEHNR and CDR2 FQNEAQ come from the germline V gene (reference sequence). V was clipped by 4 bases and J by 6 bases; unmatched bases: 14. The CDR3 contains 17 residues. The CDR3 nucleotides read TGTGCCAGCAGCTCAGCTTTCGGGCGGGAGGGCCACGATACGCAGTATTTT. Translating gives CASSSAFGREGHDTQYF.

CDR3 protein: CASSLRPSGSMNTGELFF. The CDR3 nucleotides read TGTGCCAGCAGCTTAAGACCTAGCGGGAGTATGAACACCGGGGAGCTGTTTTTT. The chain has TRBV5-5 and TRBJ2-2, with 10 positions matching TRBD2. V was clipped by 2 bases and J by 1 base; unmatched bases: 8. Germline V gene lookup returns CDR1 SGHKS and CDR2 YYEKEE (reference sequence). This CDR3 is 18 amino acids long.

This clonotype was picked up many times. The rearrangement links TRBV30 to TRBJ2-6; no definite D call. The germline V gene encodes CDR1 GTSNPN and CDR2 SVGIG (reference sequence). V was clipped by 4 bases and J by 0 bases, with 4 bases between them. The CDR3 totals 13 residues. CDR3 region: CAWKNSGANVLTF. The CDR3 region has the DNA TGTGCCTGGAAGAACTCTGGGGCCAACGTCCTGACTTTC.

Points on this clonotype: A read error may account for a junction end that differs from germline. J is TRBJ1-5 and V is TRBV6-5, with D perhaps matching TRBD1 (5 bases). Germline assignment: CDR1 MNHEY and CDR2 SVGAGI. This CDR3 contains 16 residues. The CDR3 coding sequence is TGTGCCAGCAATTACGGGGGGACGGGAATCAATCAGCCCCAGCATTTT. Its protein product is CASNYGGTGINQPQHF.

This clonotype came up a few times. The chain recombines TRBV9 with TRBJ2-1, with 8 bases identical to TRBD2. The V and J ends lost 0 bases and 8 bases, in that order; junction bases with no gene match: 4. Germline V lookup: CDR1 SGDLS, CDR2 YYNGEE. The CDR3 runs to 14 residues. For the CDR3, the DNA is TGTGCCAGCAGCGTAGCCCAGCGGGGGTATGAGCAGTTCTTC. Translated: CASSVAQRGYEQFF.

In the case of this clonotype: Relative to the germline gene, one junction end is altered; a read error may explain this. The chain recombines TRBV18 with TRBJ2-5; D gene unclear. Germline V gene sequence: CDR1 KGHSH, CDR2 LQKENI. There are 13 residues in the CDR3. CDR3 sequence: CASCPGREETQYF. The CDR3 DNA is TGCGCCAGCTGCCCGGGTCGAGAAGAGACCCAGTACTTC.

In regard to this clonotype: As the CDR3 is not closed by the conserved phenylalanine or tryptophan, this likely results from a read error. CDR3 protein: CASRLPDEQYS. DNA for the CDR3: TGTGCCAGCAGGTTACCTGATGAGCAGTACTCC. The chain employs TRBV12-3 or TRBV12-4 and TRBJ2-5, with unresolved D. This CDR3 region has 11 residues. Trimming took 6 bases from V and 11 from J, leaving 13 bases between them.

J is TRBJ2-1 and V is TRBV5-1; 7 nucleotides align to TRBD2. This CDR3 comprises 16 residues. Germline assignment: CDR1 SGHRS and CDR2 YFSETQ. V was clipped by 0 bases and J by 2 bases; unmatched bases: 5. CDR3 sequence (DNA): TGCGCCAGCAGCTTGGATGGACTAGTTGCCTACAATGAGCAGTTCTTC. Protein sequence: CASSLDGLVAYNEQFF.

The chain is built from TRBV6-2 or TRBV6-3 and TRBJ2-7; D ambiguous. The CDR3 is made up of 14 amino acids. V dropped 2 bases and J dropped 7 bases, with 15 bases sitting between them. CDR1 and CDR2 (germline): MNHEY, SVGEGT. CDR3 bases: TGTGCCAGCAGTTACGTGAGTGGTCAGCAAGAGCAGTACTTC. Amino acid sequence: CASSYVSGQQEQYF.

A few counts support this clonotype. The rearrangement joins TRBV6-6 to TRBJ2-5; a possible D gene is TRBD2 (6 bases). The CDR3 is made up of 13 amino acids. The V end lost 5 bases, the J end lost 9 bases, and 16 bases lay between the germline ends. Germline-derived CDR1 and CDR2 are MNHNY and SVGAGI (reference sequence). In DNA, the CDR3 is TGTGCCAGCAGTAGTTCCGGGGAGGAGGCCCAGTACTTC. As protein: CASSSSGEEAQYF.

A note on this clonotype: The junction differs from germline at one of its ends, possibly a read error. The V gene is TRBV12-3 or TRBV12-4, the J gene TRBJ1-2, with D unresolved. The CDR3 extends over 15 amino acids. The CDR3 DNA is TGTACCAGCAGTTTCGACATCTCAGCTAACTATGGCTACACCTTC. This sequence encodes CTSSFDISANYGYTF.

A note on this clonotype: The junction departs from germline at one end; a sequencing error may be responsible. The chain links TRBV28 to TRBJ2-4; 10 positions agree with TRBD2. This CDR3 comprises 15 residues. Per the germline V gene, CDR1 is MDHEN and CDR2 is SYDVKM. CDR3 DNA sequence: TGTGTCAGCAGCACCTCCGGACTAGCGGACCAGGAGCAGTACTTC. It is translated as CVSSTSGLADQEQYF.

This clonotype was seen more than once but under ten times. The chain carries TRBV30 and TRBJ2-7; 9 nucleotides line up with TRBD1. The CDR3 extends over 15 amino acids. Trimming cost V 0 bases and J 3 bases; bases outside gene matches: 6. Germline CDR1 and CDR2: GTSNPN and SVGIG (reference sequence). The CDR3: CAWSVLGQGFYEQYF. As DNA, the CDR3 is TGTGCCTGGAGTGTACTAGGACAGGGGTTCTACGAGCAGTACTTC.

This chain joins TRBV20-1 and TRBJ1-2, with unresolved D. Trimming left V 6 bases short and J 4 bases short, with 12 bases between. Germline CDR1 and CDR2: DFQATT and SNEGSKA (reference sequence). This CDR3 spans 12 amino acids. The CDR3 DNA reads as TGCAGTGCCCCACCCGAGGGCTATGGCTACACCTTC. Its translation is CSAPPEGYGYTF.

The chain combines TRBV7-9 with TRBJ2-5, with TRBD1 identical over 8 bases. V lost 4 bases, J lost 0 bases, and 7 bases stayed unmatched. Looked up from germline, CDR1 is SEHNR and CDR2 is FQNEAQ (reference sequence). The CDR3 loop spans 16 amino acids. This CDR3 reads CASSSRDRSYQETQYF. The CDR3 nucleotides are TGTGCCAGCAGCTCCAGGGACAGGAGTTACCAAGAGACCCAGTACTTC. The variable domain in full, with the rest retrieved from reference TRBV7-9 and TRBJ2-5, is DTGVSQNPRHKITKRGQNVTFRCDPISEHNRLYWYRQTLGQGPEFLTYFQNEAQLEKSRLLSDRFSAERPKGSFSTLEIQRTEQGDSAMYLCASSSRDRSYQETQYFGPGTRLLVL.

The chain is built from TRBV29-1 and TRBJ1-4; D may be TRBD1 (6 bases). Germline V gene sequence: CDR1 SQVTM, CDR2 ANQGSEA. The CDR3 is 14 residues long. V was cut by 3 bases and J by 3 bases, with 11 bases left in between. The CDR3 region is CSVDGGRSNEKLFF. CDR3 nucleotide sequence: TGCAGCGTTGACGGGGGGCGATCTAATGAAAAACTGTTTTTT. Filled out from reference TRBV29-1 and TRBJ1-4, the complete variable domain reads SAVISQKPSRDICQRGTSLTIQCQVDSQVTMMFWYRQQPGQSLTLIATANQGSEATYESGFVIDKFPISRPNLTFSTLTVSNMSPEDSSIYLCSVDGGRSNEKLFFGSGTQLSVL.

As to this clonotype: A clone one base away is much larger, so this may be a read error. V gene TRBV10-3 combines with J gene TRBJ2-7; D not certain. Looked up from germline, CDR1 is ENHRY and CDR2 is SYGVKD. This CDR3 comprises 13 residues. CDR3 in amino acids: CAISESGRYGQYF. The DNA of the CDR3 is TGTGCCATCAGTGAGTCAGGGCGGTACGGGCAGTACTTC.

A few counts support this clonotype. The V and J genes are TRBV6-1 and TRBJ2-1; the D is unclear. Deletions cut 7 bases from V and 4 bases from J, with 14 bases between. This CDR3 is built from 14 residues. Germline assignment: CDR1 MNHNS and CDR2 SASEGT. The CDR3 loop is CASTIQSPYNEQFF. As DNA, the CDR3 is TGTGCCAGCACCATCCAGTCTCCATACAATGAGCAGTTCTTC.

This clonotype has at least ten counts. The chain recombines TRBV5-1 with TRBJ2-1; D is perhaps TRBD2 (7 bases). This CDR3 spans 17 amino acids. The germline gives CDR1 SGHRS, CDR2 YFSETQ. V was shortened by 4 bases and J by 3 bases, with 20 bases between the two germline ends. The CDR3 DNA reads TGCGCCAGCAGCGAGCAGTACCGGGGGGCCGTCTACAATGAGCAGTTCTTC. Translation: CASSEQYRGAVYNEQFF.

The chain combines TRBV5-6 with TRBJ1-1; D is ambiguous. The germline V gene has CDR1 SGHDT and CDR2 YYEEEE. The length of the CDR3 is 13 residues. Between the trimmed V and J ends, which lost 0 bases and 4 bases, there was a span of 7 bases. The chain's CDR3 is CASSLGSSTEAFF. CDR3 DNA sequence: TGTGCCAGCAGCTTGGGAAGCAGCACTGAAGCTTTCTTT.

In this sample, this clonotype turned up a few times. CDR3 nucleotides: TGTGCCAGCAGCGCCGCGCTGACGTCCAAGTATAGCAATCAGCCCCAGCATTTT. Its translation is CASSAALTSKYSNQPQHF. The rearrangement uses TRBV2 and TRBJ1-5; no firm D call. The length of the CDR3 is 18 residues. In germline, CDR1 is SNHLY, CDR2 FYNNEI. With 6 bases removed from V and 0 bases from J, the gap between germline ends came to 21 bases. Based on the CDR3 plus reference TRBV2 and TRBJ1-5, the full variable domain is EPEVTQTPSHQVTQMGQEVILRCVPISNHLYFYWYRQILGQKVEFLVSFYNNEISEKSEIFDDQFSVERPDGSNFTLKIRSTKLEDSAMYFCASSAALTSKYSNQPQHFGDGTRLSIL.